These 31 T cell receptor beta chains share one sample of origin, sequenced in a study of metastatic and nonmetastatic thyroid tumors. Patients were all untreated before their thyroid surgery. TCRdb ran MiXCR on the PCR reads. This sample yields fewer than 50,000 clones, of which more than 25% are seen a single time; almost 10% belongs to the top ten. Sequenced sample: blood. These receptors came from a male donor with papillary thyroid cancer or a benign thyroid nodule (not recorded which). Some clones in this sample may be carry-over from other donors' samples.

This clone was detected a few times. The sample holds other DNA sequences that translate to the same CDR3. The chain couples TRBV6-1 to TRBJ1-1; the D gene is possibly TRBD1 (5 bases). The V and J ends lost 6 bases and 6 bases respectively, with 11 bases between them. The CDR3 loop spans 12 amino acids. CDR1 is MNHNS, CDR2 SASEGT, per germline. For the CDR3, the DNA is TGTGCCAGCAGCCAGGGTGCGGCTGAAGCTTTCTTT. Translating gives CASSQGAAEAFF.

This clone occurred many times. Other DNA variants within this sample encode the same CDR3. V and J are TRBV4-2 and TRBJ2-2; D not certain. Between the trimmed V and J ends, which lost 2 bases and 4 bases, there was a span of 14 bases. The CDR3 runs to 16 residues. Germline CDR1 reads LGHNA; CDR2 reads YNFKEQ. The CDR3 loop reads CASSQHPGTSTGELFF. The CDR3 DNA reads TGTGCCAGCAGCCAACACCCGGGTACATCCACCGGGGAGCTGTTTTTT.

Concerning this clone: A read error may produce the germline difference seen at one junction end. The chain recombines TRBV20-1 with TRBJ1-5; D gene uncertain. There are 12 residues in the CDR3. Germline V gene data show CDR1 as DFQATT and CDR2 as SNEGSKA (reference sequence). The CDR3 nucleotides are TGCAGGGCTAGTCGGGCCGATCAGCCCCAGCATTTT. Its translation: CRASRADQPQHF.

As regards this clone: A junction end diverges from the germline sequence, so it may reflect a read error. The chain joins TRBV7-3 to TRBJ2-1; weak D call: TRBD1 (5 bases). Germline CDR1 is SGHTA and CDR2 is FQGTGA. CDR3 length: 14 amino acids. The CDR3 DNA is TGTGCCAGCAGCTTATCAGGGAATTACAATGAGCATTTCTTC. This encodes CASSLSGNYNEHFF.

V and J are TRBV6-1 and TRBJ1-2, with TRBD1 matching 8 bases. The CDR3 runs 15 residues. Trimming at V came to 5 bases and at J to 4 bases, leaving 9 bases not matched to a gene. CDR1 and CDR2 (germline): MNHNS, SASEGT. The CDR3: CASSTFPGGGYGYTF. CDR3 nucleotide sequence: TGTGCCAGCAGTACTTTTCCAGGGGGCGGCTATGGCTACACCTTC.

This clone was picked up many times. The CDR3 loop reads CSASSGRYSVEQYF. CDR3 nucleotides: TGCAGTGCTAGCTCCGGCCGTTACTCGGTCGAGCAGTACTTC. V is TRBV20-1 and J is TRBJ2-7; no definite D call. This CDR3 is 14 amino acids long. Trimming took off 3 bases at V and 6 bases at J, with 18 bases between the two ends. Germline loops: CDR1 DFQATT, CDR2 SNEGSKA (reference sequence).

This clone was counted a few times. At the DNA level, this CDR3 is encoded by other sequences in the same sample as well. V and J are TRBV7-9 and TRBJ2-7, with D uncertain. V lost 4 bases and J 4 bases, leaving 5 bases between the germline ends. The CDR3 consists of 11 residues. Per the germline V gene, CDR1 is SEHNR and CDR2 is FQNEAQ (reference sequence). The CDR3 reads CASSSTYEQYF. DNA for the CDR3: TGTGCCAGCAGCTCGACTTACGAGCAGTACTTC.

This clone was counted ten times or more. V is TRBV5-4 and J is TRBJ2-7, with TRBD1 as a possible D gene (6 bases). The V gene's germline CDR1 is SGHNT and CDR2 YYREEE (reference sequence). V lost 2 bases to trimming and J lost 3 bases, with 9 bases between them. This CDR3 has 13 residues. The CDR3 region has the DNA TGTGCCAGCAGCTTCCAGGGGATCTACGAGCAGTACTTC. Its protein product is CASSFQGIYEQYF. Combining the CDR3 with reference TRBV5-4 and TRBJ2-7 gives the whole variable domain ETGVTQSPTHLIKTRGQQVTLRCSSQSGHNTVSWYQQALGQGPQFIFQYYREEENGRGNFPPRFSGLQFPNYSSELNVNALELDDSALYLCASSFQGIYEQYFGPGTRLTVT.

This clone was seen ten or more times. V and J are TRBV11-2 and TRBJ1-1, with unresolved D. Trimming cost V 6 bases and J 4 bases, with 15 bases left between them. The CDR3 has 14 residues. Germline V gene lookup returns CDR1 SGHAT and CDR2 FQNNGV. The CDR3 is CASSPRPRGTEAFF. The CDR3 region has the DNA TGTGCCAGCAGTCCCCGACCTCGAGGCACTGAAGCTTTCTTT.

This clone was observed many times. The rearrangement links TRBV19 to TRBJ2-5, with 11 bases identical to TRBD2. The V and J ends lost 7 bases and 3 bases, in that order; junction bases with no gene match: 4. Looked up from germline, CDR1 is LNHDA and CDR2 is SQIVND (reference sequence). This CDR3 spans 14 amino acids. The CDR3 coding sequence is TGTGCCAGTACCAAACTAGCGGGAGAAGAGACCCAGTACTTC. As protein: CASTKLAGEETQYF.

The sample holds many counts of this clone. The V and J genes are TRBV30 and TRBJ2-5, with a tentative D call TRBD2 (7 bases). The germline CDR1 and CDR2 sequences are GTSNPN and SVGIG (reference sequence). V was trimmed by 0 bases and J by 5 bases, leaving 10 bases between them. There are 13 residues in the CDR3. This chain's CDR3 is CAWSVGGVETQYF. The CDR3 DNA is TGTGCCTGGAGTGTAGGGGGGGTGGAGACCCAGTACTTC.

This clone came up a few times. The CDR3 loop reads CASIPRGGGQPQHF. The CDR3 coding sequence is TGTGCCAGCATTCCTAGGGGGGGCGGTCAGCCCCAGCATTTT. The rearrangement uses TRBV28 and TRBJ1-5; tentative D call: TRBD1 (6 bases). Between the trimmed V and J ends, which lost 7 bases and 6 bases, there was a span of 16 bases. The CDR3 covers 14 residues. Germline lookup yields CDR1 MDHEN and CDR2 SYDVKM.

The V and J genes are TRBV28 and TRBJ2-7, with unresolved D. Germline lookup yields CDR1 MDHEN and CDR2 SYDVKM. This CDR3 spans 13 amino acids. V was pared by 3 bases and J by 13 bases, with 19 bases between. The DNA of the CDR3 is TGTGCCAGCAGTTTTGTTAACCTCTACGGGCAATACTTC. It codes for CASSFVNLYGQYF.

In regard to this clone: This may arise from a read error, as a much more abundant clone is one base away. The limits of the CDR3 on the DNA are not certain, so only TCRdb's listed CDR3 is given. The genes are TRBV6-2 or TRBV6-3 and TRBJ2-7; the listed D gene, TRBD1, was not tested against the DNA. Germline CDR1 is MNHEY and CDR2 is SVGEGT. The CDR3 extends over 16 residues, inclusive of both ends. This CDR3 reads CASSKVGAGSSYEHYF.

This clone has a handful of counts. The rearrangement uses TRBV28 and TRBJ2-7, with D unresolved. The CDR3 loop spans 14 amino acids. V was trimmed by 10 bases and J by 3 bases, leaving 19 bases between them. CDR1 and CDR2 (germline): MDHEN, SYDVKM. In nucleotides, the CDR3 is TGTGCCATTGCCTCAGTGTTACTACTCTACGAGCAGTACTTC. Its translation is CAIASVLLLYEQYF.

Sample share makes this clone hyperexpanded (1% or more). V gene TRBV30 combines with J gene TRBJ1-3; D not resolved. Germline CDR1 reads GTSNPN; CDR2 reads SVGIG (reference sequence). With 3 bases removed from V and 0 bases from J, the gap between germline ends came to 12 bases. This CDR3 is built from 15 residues. Written as DNA, the CDR3 is TGTGCCTGGAGAAAAGGCCTCTTCTCTGGAAACACCATATATTTT. This encodes CAWRKGLFSGNTIYF.

This clone was found a few times. The J gene is TRBJ2-7, the V gene TRBV6-1; D is uncertain. Germline lookup yields CDR1 MNHNS and CDR2 SASEGT. This CDR3 is 15 amino acids long. V dropped 7 bases and J dropped 3 bases, with 19 bases sitting between them. The CDR3 region is CASMDQVRRSYEQYF. The CDR3 DNA is TGTGCCAGCATGGACCAGGTTCGTAGAAGCTACGAGCAGTACTTC.

This clone showed up just a few times. The chain employs TRBV30 and TRBJ1-4, with TRBD1 identical over 9 bases. The CDR3 has 14 amino acids. The V and J ends lost 2 bases and 8 bases, in that order; junction bases with no gene match: 6. Germline-derived CDR1 and CDR2 are GTSNPN and SVGIG (reference sequence). The CDR3 loop is CAWSKGQGDEKLFF. For the CDR3, the DNA is TGTGCCTGGAGTAAGGGACAGGGAGACGAAAAACTGTTTTTT.

Note on this clone: Since a much larger clone is just one base distant, this may be a read error. Other nucleotide sequences in the sample specify the same CDR3. The gene calls are TRBV5-1 and TRBJ1-5, with a tentative D call TRBD1 (5 bases). This CDR3 has 14 residues. From germline, CDR1 is SGHRS and CDR2 YFSETQ. Trimming pared 4 bases from V and 6 bases from J, leaving 14 bases between. The CDR3 reads CASSPPPGGQPQHF. The CDR3, as DNA: TGCGCCAGCAGCCCCCCCCCTGGGGGTCAGCCCCAGCATTTT.

V gene TRBV4-1 combines with J gene TRBJ2-3, with TRBD2 matching over 7 bases. The CDR3 runs to 17 residues. The J segment lost 4 bases and the V segment lost 4 bases, leaving 14 bases of the junction unmatched. CDR1 MGHRA and CDR2 YSYEKL come from the germline V gene. The CDR3 loop reads CASSPQAAGIRADTQYF. As DNA, the CDR3 is TGCGCCAGCAGCCCGCAAGCAGCGGGAATCAGAGCAGATACGCAGTATTTT.

The rearrangement uses TRBV2 and TRBJ1-2; TRBD1 is a possible D gene (5 bases). Trimming left V 3 bases short and J 5 bases short, with 13 bases between. Germline CDR1 SNHLY, CDR2 FYNNEI. The CDR3 runs to 14 residues. This CDR3 is CASSECRATYGYTF. CDR3 nucleotides: TGTGCCAGCAGTGAGTGCAGGGCGACTTATGGCTACACCTTC.

This clone was seen only once. The junction and the germline gene differ at one end; a read error may be behind it. This rearrangement joins TRBV5-1 to TRBJ2-3; TRBD2 matches at 11 bases. The CDR3 is 16 amino acids. Germline loops: CDR1 SGHRS, CDR2 YFSETQ. The CDR3 sequence: CASSARIAGGLDTQSF. CDR3 in DNA: TGCGCCAGCAGCGCCCGAATAGCGGGAGGGTTAGATACGCAGTCTTTT.

Of note for this clone: One end of the junction varies from germline; a read error may be responsible. The chain couples TRBV11-2 to TRBJ1-3; no clear D. This CDR3 has 11 residues. Germline V gives CDR1 SGHAT, CDR2 FQNNGV. Here the CDR3 reads CASRLGNTIYF. CDR3 in DNA: TGTGCCAGCAGATTAGGAAACACCATATATTTT.

Many counts were recorded for this clone. The chain uses TRBV27 and TRBJ2-3; D might be TRBD2 (5 bases). Germline CDR1 reads MNHEY; CDR2 reads SMNVEV (reference sequence). The CDR3 runs to 13 residues. Trimming took off 7 bases at V and 0 bases at J, with 8 bases between the two ends. DNA for the CDR3: TGTGCCAGCACGGGGATGAGCACAGATACGCAGTATTTT. It specifies CASTGMSTDTQYF.

This clone was observed a few times. The chain joins TRBV19 to TRBJ2-7; possible D gene TRBD1, 5 bases. V lost 9 bases and J lost 6, with 18 bases in between. The CDR3 is 13 residues long. CDR1 is LNHDA and CDR2 is SQIVND in the germline V gene (reference sequence). The CDR3 region has the DNA TGTGCCAGCACCGCGGCAGGGTCAGTCGAGCAGTACTTC. Translated, it gives CASTAAGSVEQYF.

In this sample, this clone turned up a few times. The gene calls are TRBV28 and TRBJ2-2; the match to TRBD2 covers 8 bases. The CDR3 totals 16 residues. Germline assignment: CDR1 MDHEN and CDR2 SYDVKM. J lost 6 bases, V lost 5 bases, and 11 bases had no gene match. This chain's CDR3 is CASSLKTSAESGELFF. DNA for the CDR3: TGTGCCAGCAGTCTAAAGACTAGCGCGGAGTCCGGGGAGCTGTTTTTT.

The table lists this clone with many counts. J is TRBJ2-5 and V is TRBV5-4, with 8 bases lining up with TRBD2. The germline CDR1 and CDR2 sequences are SGHNT and YYREEE (reference sequence). The junction had 7 bases not matched to a gene; V was cut back by 2 bases and J by 4 bases. The CDR3 extends over 15 amino acids. The CDR3 DNA sequence: TGTGCCAGCAGCTTTGGGGGACTAGGACGAGAGACCCAGTACTTC. Its protein is CASSFGGLGRETQYF.

The table lists this clone with many counts. V and J are TRBV19 and TRBJ1-5; the D is unclear. Germline lookup yields CDR1 LNHDA and CDR2 SQIVND (reference sequence). Between the trimmed V and J ends, which lost 2 bases and 3 bases, there was a span of 11 bases. The CDR3 extends over 15 amino acids. Written as DNA, the CDR3 is TGTGCCAGTAGTATAACCCCGGGGATCAATCAGCCCCAGCATTTT. Translation: CASSITPGINQPQHF.

This clone occurred many times. The chain couples TRBV9 to TRBJ2-3; unclear D gene. Trimming took 0 bases from V and 0 from J, leaving 11 bases between them. In germline, CDR1 is SGDLS, CDR2 YYNGEE. The CDR3 contains 16 residues. The CDR3 loop is CASSVEGSSSTDTQYF. As DNA, the CDR3 is TGTGCCAGCAGCGTAGAGGGTAGCTCTAGCACAGATACGCAGTATTTT. The whole variable domain, remainder taken from reference TRBV9 and TRBJ2-3, is DSGVTQTPKHLITATGQRVTLRCSPRSGDLSVYWYQQSLDQGLQFLIQYYNGEERAKGNILERFSAQQFPDLHSELNLSSLELGDSALYFCASSVEGSSSTDTQYFGPGTRLTVL.

Comment on this clone: Sequence at one end of the junction differs from germline and may be a read error. The V call is TRBV12-3 or TRBV12-4, the J call TRBJ2-5, with 8 bases aligning to TRBD2. The CDR3 is made up of 15 amino acids. Written as DNA, the CDR3 is TGCGCCAGCAGCCCGGGGGGGTCTTTTGGAGAGACCCAGTACTTC. Translating gives CASSPGGSFGETQYF.

The chain recombines TRBV12-3 or TRBV12-4 with TRBJ2-7, with no clear D. The CDR3 spans 13 residues. Trimming cost V 4 bases and J 4 bases, with 11 bases left between them. For the CDR3, the DNA is TGTGCCAGCAGTTGGTCCACCCCGTACGAGCAGTACTTC. Its translation is CASSWSTPYEQYF.